One sample yielded the 17 T cell receptor beta chains listed below, sequenced in a study of T cells in Graves' hyperthyroidism and ophthalmopathy. Authors of the study amplified TCR beta CDR3 regions from RNA transcripts. HTBI primers were used for first-round RT-PCR of the TCR CDR3. TCRdb processed the multiplex PCR reads anew with MiXCR; each CDR3 protein has one entry. The table lists around 340,000 distinct CDR3 sequences, about 18% of them singletons. The source material was blood. These receptors were taken from a woman aged 45-60 years with Graves' hyperthyroidism.

The rearrangement joins TRBV9 to TRBJ1-4; unclear D gene. This CDR3 region has 14 residues. The germline CDR1 and CDR2 sequences are SGDLS and YYNGEE. V lost 2 bases, J lost 7 bases, and 12 bases lay in between. The CDR3 protein is CASSVSGNGEKLFF. CDR3 bases: TGTGCCAGCAGCGTCTCGGGAAACGGTGAAAAACTGTTTTTT. The entire variable domain, with the rest obtained from reference TRBV9 and TRBJ1-4, is as follows: DSGVTQTPKHLITATGQRVTLRCSPRSGDLSVYWYQQSLDQGLQFLIQYYNGEERAKGNILERFSAQQFPDLHSELNLSSLELGDSALYFCASSVSGNGEKLFFGSGTQLSVL.

This clonotype was counted many times. V is TRBV29-1 and J is TRBJ2-5; 10 nucleotides match TRBD2. The ends lost 7 bases at V and 5 bases at J; junction bases unmatched: 10. The CDR3 consists of 14 residues. Germline V gene sequence: CDR1 SQVTM, CDR2 ANQGSEA. DNA of the CDR3: TGCAGCGGTGGACTAGCGGCGGCCCTTGAGACCCAGTACTTC. It specifies CSGGLAAALETQYF.

The rearrangement joins TRBV3-1 to TRBJ1-5; no clear D gene. CDR3 length: 13 residues. CDR1 LGHDT and CDR2 YNNKEL come from the germline V gene (reference sequence). The V and J ends lost 4 bases and 6 bases respectively, with 10 bases between them. In DNA, the CDR3 is TGTGCCAGCAGCCCCGGCCTCAGTCAGCCCCAGCATTTT. Its translation: CASSPGLSQPQHF.

This clonotype was recorded at least ten times. The chain is built from TRBV3-1 and TRBJ1-2; D unresolved. This CDR3 spans 14 amino acids. CDR1 and CDR2 from the germline V gene are LGHDT and YNNKEL (reference sequence). V gave up 0 bases and J gave up 4 bases, with 9 bases separating them. Here the CDR3 reads CASSQDGWLYGYTF. CDR3 nucleotides: TGTGCCAGCAGCCAAGATGGGTGGCTCTATGGCTACACCTTC.

This clonotype turned up a few times. This chain connects TRBV6-1 to TRBJ2-1; 11 positions match TRBD2. Germline CDR1 is MNHNS and CDR2 is SASEGT. J was trimmed by 9 bases and V by 4 bases; bases with no gene match: 5. The CDR3 length is 14 residues. The chain's CDR3 is CASSGLAGFIEQFF. DNA of the CDR3: TGTGCCAGCAGTGGACTAGCGGGGTTCATTGAGCAGTTCTTC.

This clonotype was detected ten times or more. The V and J genes are TRBV30 and TRBJ2-3; TRBD2 agrees at 8 bases. Trimming took 3 bases from V and 5 from J; bases not matched to a gene: 10. CDR1 is GTSNPN, CDR2 SVGIG, per germline (reference sequence). The CDR3 covers 15 residues. This CDR3 reads CAWRRGAGVGDTQYF. The CDR3 region has the DNA TGTGCCTGGAGGAGGGGAGCGGGAGTTGGAGATACGCAGTATTTT.

The sample holds many counts of this clonotype. V is TRBV27 and J is TRBJ1-1; maybe TRBD1 (5 bases). The germline CDR1 and CDR2 sequences are MNHEY and SMNVEV (reference sequence). This CDR3 contains 16 residues. V lost 0 bases and J lost 1, with 12 bases in between. CDR3 in amino acids: CASSLSWGSQNTEAFF. The CDR3 DNA reads TGTGCCAGCAGTTTATCGTGGGGCAGCCAGAACACTGAAGCTTTCTTT.

In its sample, this clonotype was seen many times. This chain links TRBV6-6 with TRBJ2-1; TRBD1 matches at 7 bases. V gave up 1 base and J gave up 5 bases; unmatched junction bases: 5. The CDR3 consists of 15 residues. Germline lookup yields CDR1 MNHNY and CDR2 SVGAGI (reference sequence). Here the CDR3 reads CASSYFGTENNEQFF. The DNA of the CDR3 is TGTGCCAGCAGTTACTTCGGGACAGAAAACAATGAGCAGTTCTTC.

The chain has TRBV7-8 and TRBJ1-2; D is perhaps TRBD1 (5 bases). Germline V gene lookup returns CDR1 SGHVS and CDR2 FQNEAQ. V was shortened by 5 bases and J by 1 base, with 17 bases between the two germline ends. This CDR3 contains 16 residues. CDR3 sequence reads: CASSLSGGEVNYGYTF. In DNA, the CDR3 is TGTGCCAGCAGCCTCTCGGGGGGGGAGGTTAACTATGGCTACACCTTC.

This clonotype was counted ten times or more. The V call is TRBV6-1, the J call TRBJ1-4, with TRBD1 matching 12 bases. CDR3 size: 17 residues. The germline V gene encodes CDR1 MNHNS and CDR2 SASEGT. Trimming took 6 bases from V and 4 from J; bases not matched to a gene: 9. The CDR3 sequence: CASRQPGQGANNEKLFF. In DNA, the CDR3 is TGTGCCAGCAGACAACCGGGACAGGGGGCCAATAATGAAAAACTGTTTTTT.

This clonotype was found many times. The chain is built from TRBV20-1 and TRBJ2-1; 7 bases align to TRBD1. This CDR3 spans 12 amino acids. The V gene's germline CDR1 is DFQATT and CDR2 SNEGSKA (reference sequence). With V trimmed by 6 bases and J by 6 bases, 5 bases remained unmatched. As DNA, the CDR3 is TGCAGTGCAAGTAGACAGGGCAATGAGCAGTTCTTC. This encodes CSASRQGNEQFF.

The V and J genes are TRBV14 and TRBJ2-5; maybe TRBD2 (6 bases). This CDR3 has 15 amino acids. In germline, CDR1 is SGHDN, CDR2 FVKESK. V was clipped by 4 bases and J by 5 bases, with 17 bases between them. CDR3 nucleotides: TGTGCCAGCAGCCCCACTAGCTGGGATCGGGAGACCCAGTACTTC. Protein: CASSPTSWDRETQYF. Complete variable domain (other parts from reference TRBV14 and TRBJ2-5): EAGVTQFPSHSVIEKGQTVTLRCDPISGHDNLYWYRRVMGKEIKFLLHFVKESKQDESGMPNNRFLAERTGGTYSTLKVQPAELEDSGVYFCASSPTSWDRETQYFGPGTRLLVL.

This clonotype has only a few counts. The rearrangement links TRBV5-1 to TRBJ2-5; TRBD1 is a possible D gene (5 bases). The CDR3 length is 15 residues. Per germline, CDR1 SGHRS and CDR2 YFSETQ. V lost 0 bases, J lost 2 bases, and 11 bases lay in between. The CDR3 coding sequence is TGCGCCAGCAGCTTGGTGCCTCAGGGACAAGAGACCCAGTACTTC. It specifies CASSLVPQGQETQYF.

The V and J genes are TRBV4-1 and TRBJ2-5; D is unresolved. Germline V gene lookup returns CDR1 MGHRA and CDR2 YSYEKL. The CDR3 consists of 13 residues. V was cut by 0 bases and J by 5 bases, with 7 bases left in between. The DNA of the CDR3 is TGCGCCAGCAGCCAAGAGAGTATGGAGACCCAGTACTTC. Protein: CASSQESMETQYF.

The chain carries TRBV3-1 and TRBJ2-2; D possibly corresponds to TRBD2 (5 bases). This CDR3 has 13 residues. With 4 bases removed from V and 6 bases from J, the gap between germline ends came to 9 bases. Germline values: CDR1 LGHDT, CDR2 YNNKEL (reference sequence). The CDR3 DNA reads as TGTGCCAGCAGCCGGAGGAGCTCCGGGGAGCTGTTTTTT. As protein: CASSRRSSGELFF.

The chain combines TRBV9 with TRBJ2-2; D uncertain. This CDR3 spans 16 amino acids. In germline, CDR1 is SGDLS, CDR2 YYNGEE. The V gene lost 0 bases and the J gene lost 3 bases, with 12 bases spanning the gap. The CDR3 region is CASSVEMGSHTGELFF. The CDR3 region has the DNA TGTGCCAGCAGCGTAGAAATGGGTTCCCACACCGGGGAGCTGTTTTTT.

This clonotype was counted between two and nine times. V gene TRBV20-1 combines with J gene TRBJ2-1, with 10 bases that match TRBD2. With 3 bases clipped from V and 9 bases from J, the junction kept 11 bases outside the gene matches. The germline gives CDR1 DFQATT, CDR2 SNEGSKA (reference sequence). The CDR3 runs to 15 residues. The CDR3 here is CSASASGSFVGEQFF. In DNA form, the CDR3 reads TGCAGTGCTAGTGCTAGCGGGAGCTTCGTCGGTGAGCAGTTCTTC.